This T cell receptor (beta chain) was documented in a study of blood T cell repertoires in COVID-19. Trimming took 2 bases from V and 1 from J; bases not matched to a gene: 3. This CDR3 is 15 amino acids long. The germline V gene encodes CDR1 MNHNS and CDR2 SASEGT. The study assigned cohorts using participant-reported clinical history. The method was immunoSEQ multiplex PCR; TCRdb's version includes in-frame clones alone and lacks a portion of them. The data hold about 400,000 clones, with more than 75% observed a single time. J is TRBJ1-1 and V is TRBV6-1; 8 positions match TRBD1. This clonotype was obtained from a woman aged 50 to 60 who had recovered from COVID-19. Material: PBMCs or T cells enriched from blood (not recorded which). Here the CDR3 reads CASSEMDRANTEAFF. In DNA, the CDR3 is TGTGCCAGCAGTGAAATGGACAGGGCGAACACTGAAGCTTTCTTT.